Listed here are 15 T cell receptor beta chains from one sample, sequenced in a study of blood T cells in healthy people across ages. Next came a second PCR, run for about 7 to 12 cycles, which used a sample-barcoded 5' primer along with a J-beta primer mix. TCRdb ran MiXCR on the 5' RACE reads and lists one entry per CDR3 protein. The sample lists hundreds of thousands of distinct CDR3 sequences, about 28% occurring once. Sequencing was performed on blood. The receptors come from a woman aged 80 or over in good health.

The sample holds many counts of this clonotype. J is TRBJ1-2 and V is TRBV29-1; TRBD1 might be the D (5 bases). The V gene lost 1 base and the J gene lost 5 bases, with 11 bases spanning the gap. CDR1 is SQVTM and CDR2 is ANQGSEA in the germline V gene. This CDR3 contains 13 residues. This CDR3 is CSVEGGAFYGYTF. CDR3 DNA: TGCAGCGTTGAAGGAGGGGCCTTTTATGGCTACACCTTC.

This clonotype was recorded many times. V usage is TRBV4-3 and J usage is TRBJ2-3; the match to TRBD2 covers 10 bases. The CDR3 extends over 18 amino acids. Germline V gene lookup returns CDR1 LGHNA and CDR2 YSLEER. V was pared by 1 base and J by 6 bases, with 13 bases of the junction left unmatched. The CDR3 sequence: CASSQAYRAGGPVDTQYF. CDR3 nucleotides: TGCGCCAGCAGCCAAGCCTACAGAGCGGGGGGGCCTGTTGATACGCAGTATTTT.

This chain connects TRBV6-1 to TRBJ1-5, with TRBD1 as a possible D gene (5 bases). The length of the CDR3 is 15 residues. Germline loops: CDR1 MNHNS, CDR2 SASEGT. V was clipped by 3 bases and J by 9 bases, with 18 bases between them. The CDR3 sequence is CASSDWGRWDRPQHF. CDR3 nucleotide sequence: TGTGCCAGCAGTGATTGGGGCAGATGGGATCGGCCCCAGCATTTT.

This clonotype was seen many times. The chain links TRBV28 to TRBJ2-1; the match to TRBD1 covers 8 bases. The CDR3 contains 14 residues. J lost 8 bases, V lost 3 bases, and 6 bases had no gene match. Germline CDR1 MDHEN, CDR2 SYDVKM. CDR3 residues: CASSLTPRGHEQFF. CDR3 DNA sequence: TGTGCCAGCAGTTTGACGCCCAGGGGGCATGAGCAGTTCTTC.

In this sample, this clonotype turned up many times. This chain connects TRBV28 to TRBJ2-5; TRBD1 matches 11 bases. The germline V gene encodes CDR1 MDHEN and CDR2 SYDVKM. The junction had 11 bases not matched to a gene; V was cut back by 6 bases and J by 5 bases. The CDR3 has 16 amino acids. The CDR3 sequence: CASRPRGQGDRETQYF. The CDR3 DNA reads TGTGCCAGCAGGCCACGGGGACAGGGGGATCGGGAGACCCAGTACTTC.

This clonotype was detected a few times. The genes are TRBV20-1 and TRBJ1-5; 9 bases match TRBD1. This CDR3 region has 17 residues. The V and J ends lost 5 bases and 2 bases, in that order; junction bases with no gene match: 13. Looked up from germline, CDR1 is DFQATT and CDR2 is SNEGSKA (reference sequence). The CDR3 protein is CSAAEPGTGWRNQPQHF. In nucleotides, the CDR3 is TGCAGTGCTGCGGAACCCGGGACAGGGTGGCGCAATCAGCCCCAGCATTTT.

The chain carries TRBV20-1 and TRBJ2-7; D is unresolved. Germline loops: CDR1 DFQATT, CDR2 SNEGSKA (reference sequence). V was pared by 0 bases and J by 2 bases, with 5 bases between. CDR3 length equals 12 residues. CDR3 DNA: TGCAGTGCTAGAGATGACCCCTACGAGCAGTACTTC. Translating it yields CSARDDPYEQYF.

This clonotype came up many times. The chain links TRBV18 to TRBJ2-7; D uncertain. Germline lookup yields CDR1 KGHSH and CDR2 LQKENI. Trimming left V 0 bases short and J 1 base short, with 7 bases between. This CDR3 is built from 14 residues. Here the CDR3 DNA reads TGTGCCAGCTCACCACCGGTCCAGTCCTACGAGCAGTACTTC. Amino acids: CASSPPVQSYEQYF.

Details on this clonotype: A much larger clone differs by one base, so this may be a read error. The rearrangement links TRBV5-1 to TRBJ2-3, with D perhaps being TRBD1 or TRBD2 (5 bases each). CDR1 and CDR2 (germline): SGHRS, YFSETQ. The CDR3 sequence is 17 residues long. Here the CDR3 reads CASSLEGRAWDPDTRYF. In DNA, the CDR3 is TGCGCCAGCAGCTTGGAGGGAAGGGCTTGGGACCCAGATACGCGGTATTTT.

This CDR3 is CASREHGGDTQYF. In DNA form, the CDR3 reads TGTGCCAGCAGGGAACACGGGGGAGATACGCAGTATTTT. The rearrangement links TRBV28 to TRBJ2-3; D perhaps matches TRBD2 (6 bases). Trimming cost V 6 bases and J 5 bases, with 12 bases left between them. Per the germline V gene, CDR1 is MDHEN and CDR2 is SYDVKM. This CDR3 is 13 amino acids long.

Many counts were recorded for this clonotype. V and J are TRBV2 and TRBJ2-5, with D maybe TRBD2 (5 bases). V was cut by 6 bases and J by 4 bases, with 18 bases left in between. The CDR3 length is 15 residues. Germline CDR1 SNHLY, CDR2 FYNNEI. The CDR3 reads CASSPSPPRRETQYF. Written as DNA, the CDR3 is TGTGCCAGCAGCCCTAGCCCCCCCCGGAGAGAGACCCAGTACTTC.

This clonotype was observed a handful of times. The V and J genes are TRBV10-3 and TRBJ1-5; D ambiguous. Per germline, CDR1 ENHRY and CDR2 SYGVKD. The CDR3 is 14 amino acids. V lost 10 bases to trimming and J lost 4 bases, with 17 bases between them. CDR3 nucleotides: TGTGCCACCGGCAGCGAAGGAATTAATCAGCCCCAGCATTTT. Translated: CATGSEGINQPQHF.

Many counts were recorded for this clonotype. CDR3 coding DNA: TGTGCCAGCATGGATGAGGGGTTATCGAACACTGAAGCTTTCTTT. This gives the protein CASMDEGLSNTEAFF. J is TRBJ1-1 and V is TRBV3-1; TRBD1 might be the D (5 bases). The CDR3 loop spans 15 amino acids. CDR1 LGHDT and CDR2 YNNKEL come from the germline V gene (reference sequence). V lost 7 bases, J lost 1 base, and 16 bases lay in between.

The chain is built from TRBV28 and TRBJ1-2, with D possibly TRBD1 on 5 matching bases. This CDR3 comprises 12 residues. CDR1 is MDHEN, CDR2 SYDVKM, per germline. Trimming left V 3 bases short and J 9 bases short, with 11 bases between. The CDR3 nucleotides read TGTGCCAGCAGTTTTGCTCAGGGACGCTACACCTTC. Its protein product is CASSFAQGRYTF.

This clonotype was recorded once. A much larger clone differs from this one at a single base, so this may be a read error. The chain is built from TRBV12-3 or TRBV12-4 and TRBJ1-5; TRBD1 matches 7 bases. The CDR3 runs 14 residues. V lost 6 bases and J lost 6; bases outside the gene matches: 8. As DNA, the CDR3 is TGTGCCAGCAGGTCGACAGGGATCGGTCAGCCCCAGCATTTT. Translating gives CASRSTGIGQPQHF.